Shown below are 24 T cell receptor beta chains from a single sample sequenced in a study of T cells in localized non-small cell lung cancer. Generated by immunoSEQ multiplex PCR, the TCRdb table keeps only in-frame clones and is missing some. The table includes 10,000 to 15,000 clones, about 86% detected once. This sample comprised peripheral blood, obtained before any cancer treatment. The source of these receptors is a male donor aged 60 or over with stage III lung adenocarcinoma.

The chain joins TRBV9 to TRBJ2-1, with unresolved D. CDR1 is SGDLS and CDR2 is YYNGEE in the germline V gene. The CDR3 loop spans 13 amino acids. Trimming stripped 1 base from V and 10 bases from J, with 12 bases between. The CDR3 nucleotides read TGTGCCAGCAGCGTATCCGGGCCGACAGAGCAGTTCTTC. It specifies CASSVSGPTEQFF.

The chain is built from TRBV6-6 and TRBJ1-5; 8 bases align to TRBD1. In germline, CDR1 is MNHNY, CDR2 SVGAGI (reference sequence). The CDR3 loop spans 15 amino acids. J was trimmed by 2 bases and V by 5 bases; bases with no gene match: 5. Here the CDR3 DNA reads TGTGCCAGCAGTCGGACAGGGAACGGCAATCAGCCCCAGCATTTT. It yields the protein CASSRTGNGNQPQHF.

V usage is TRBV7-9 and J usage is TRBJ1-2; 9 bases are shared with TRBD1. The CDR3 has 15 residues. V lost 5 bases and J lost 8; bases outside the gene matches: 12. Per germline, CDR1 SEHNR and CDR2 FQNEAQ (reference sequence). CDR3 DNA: TGTGCCAGCAGCCCAACCCAACAGGGGGCCGGGGGCTACACCTTC. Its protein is CASSPTQQGAGGYTF.

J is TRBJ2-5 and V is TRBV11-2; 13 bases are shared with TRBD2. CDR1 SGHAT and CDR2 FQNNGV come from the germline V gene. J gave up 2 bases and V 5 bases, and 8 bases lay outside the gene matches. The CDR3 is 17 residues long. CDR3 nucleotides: TGTGCCAGCAGCCGGTGGGGACTAGCGGGATATCAAGAGACCCAGTACTTC. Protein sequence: CASSRWGLAGYQETQYF.

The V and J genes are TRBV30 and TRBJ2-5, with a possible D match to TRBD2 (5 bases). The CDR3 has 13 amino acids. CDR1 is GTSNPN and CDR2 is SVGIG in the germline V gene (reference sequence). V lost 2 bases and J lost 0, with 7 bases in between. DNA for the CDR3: TGTGCCTGGAGTCTCGGGGACCAAGAGACCCAGTACTTC. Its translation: CAWSLGDQETQYF.

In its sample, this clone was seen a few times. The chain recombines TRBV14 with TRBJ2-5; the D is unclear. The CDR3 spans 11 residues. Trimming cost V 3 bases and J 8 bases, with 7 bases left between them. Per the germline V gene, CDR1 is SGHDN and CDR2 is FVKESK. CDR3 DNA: TGTGCCAGCAGCCATACACAAACCCAGTACTTC. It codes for CASSHTQTQYF.

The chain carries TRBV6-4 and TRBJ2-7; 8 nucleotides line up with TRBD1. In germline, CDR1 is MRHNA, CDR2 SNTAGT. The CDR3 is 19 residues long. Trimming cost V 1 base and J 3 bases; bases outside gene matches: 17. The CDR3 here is CASSDLKADRALLNYEQYF. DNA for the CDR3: TGTGCCAGCAGTGACTTAAAGGCGGACAGGGCTTTGCTAAACTACGAGCAGTACTTC.

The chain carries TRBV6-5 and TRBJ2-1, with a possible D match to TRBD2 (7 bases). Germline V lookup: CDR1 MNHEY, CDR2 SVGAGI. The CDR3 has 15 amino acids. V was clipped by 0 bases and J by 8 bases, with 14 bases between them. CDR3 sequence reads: CASSYSWGGSDEQFF. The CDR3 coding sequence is TGTGCCAGCAGTTACTCCTGGGGGGGCTCGGATGAGCAGTTCTTC.

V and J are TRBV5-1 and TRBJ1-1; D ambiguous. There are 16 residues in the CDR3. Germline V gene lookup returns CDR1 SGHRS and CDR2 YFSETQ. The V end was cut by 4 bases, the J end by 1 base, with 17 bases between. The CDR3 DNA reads TGCGCCAGCAGCCACGGATGGGGTTGGCGGAACACTGAAGCTTTCTTT. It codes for CASSHGWGWRNTEAFF.

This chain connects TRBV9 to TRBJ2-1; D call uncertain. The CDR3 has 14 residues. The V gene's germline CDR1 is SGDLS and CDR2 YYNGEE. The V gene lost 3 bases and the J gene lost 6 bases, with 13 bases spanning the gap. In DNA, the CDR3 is TGTGCCAGCAGCGAATCGGCCCCCCTCAATGAGCAGTTCTTC. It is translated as CASSESAPLNEQFF.

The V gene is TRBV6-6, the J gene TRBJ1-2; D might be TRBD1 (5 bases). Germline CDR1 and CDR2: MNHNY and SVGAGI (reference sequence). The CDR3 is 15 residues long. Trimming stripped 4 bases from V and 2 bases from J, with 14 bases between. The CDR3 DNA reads TGTGCCAGCAGTTCCCAAGGGGCGGGAAACTATGGCTACACCTTC. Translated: CASSSQGAGNYGYTF.

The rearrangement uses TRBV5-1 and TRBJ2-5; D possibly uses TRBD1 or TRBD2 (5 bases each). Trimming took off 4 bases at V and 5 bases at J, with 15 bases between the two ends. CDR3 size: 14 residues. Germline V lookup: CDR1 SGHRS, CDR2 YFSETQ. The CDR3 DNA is TGCGCCAGCAGCGTTCAGGGAAGGGAGGAGACCCAGTACTTC. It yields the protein CASSVQGREETQYF.

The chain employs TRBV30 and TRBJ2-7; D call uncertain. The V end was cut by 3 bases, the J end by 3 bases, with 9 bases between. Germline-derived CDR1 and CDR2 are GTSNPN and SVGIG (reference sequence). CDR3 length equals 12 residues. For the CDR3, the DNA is TGTGCCTGGAGCCAGACGGGCTACGAGCAGTACTTC. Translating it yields CAWSQTGYEQYF.

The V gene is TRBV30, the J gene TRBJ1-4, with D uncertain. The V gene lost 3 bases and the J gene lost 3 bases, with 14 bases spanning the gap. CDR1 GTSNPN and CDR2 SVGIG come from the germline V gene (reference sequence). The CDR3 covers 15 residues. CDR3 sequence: CAWSAISGANEKLFF. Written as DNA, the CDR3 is TGTGCCTGGAGCGCAATAAGTGGGGCTAATGAAAAACTGTTTTTT.

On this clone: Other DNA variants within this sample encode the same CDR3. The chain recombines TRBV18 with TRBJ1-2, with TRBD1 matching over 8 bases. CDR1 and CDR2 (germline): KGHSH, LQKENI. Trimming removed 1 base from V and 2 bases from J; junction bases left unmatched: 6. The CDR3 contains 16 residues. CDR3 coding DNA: TGTGCCAGCTCACCACGGGACAGGATACAAAACTATGGCTACACCTTC. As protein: CASSPRDRIQNYGYTF.

The CDR3 bases are TGTGCCAGCAGCTTGGGAAACCTGGGCAGCCCCAACACTGAAGCTTTCTTT. Protein product: CASSLGNLGSPNTEAFF. The J gene is TRBJ1-1, the V gene TRBV5-4; no clear D. The germline CDR1 and CDR2 sequences are SGHNT and YYREEE (reference sequence). Deletions cut 0 bases from V and 2 bases from J, with 17 bases between. This CDR3 comprises 17 residues. The full variable domain, completed using reference TRBV5-4 and TRBJ1-1, is ETGVTQSPTHLIKTRGQQVTLRCSSQSGHNTVSWYQQALGQGPQFIFQYYREEENGRGNFPPRFSGLQFPNYSSELNVNALELDDSALYLCASSLGNLGSPNTEAFFGQGTRLTVV.

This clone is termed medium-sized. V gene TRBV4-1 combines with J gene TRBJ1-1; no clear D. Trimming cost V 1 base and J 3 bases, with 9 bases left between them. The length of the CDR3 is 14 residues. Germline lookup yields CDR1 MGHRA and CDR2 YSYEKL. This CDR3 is CASSQVSRYTEAFF. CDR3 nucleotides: TGCGCCAGCAGCCAAGTAAGCAGATACACTGAAGCTTTCTTT.

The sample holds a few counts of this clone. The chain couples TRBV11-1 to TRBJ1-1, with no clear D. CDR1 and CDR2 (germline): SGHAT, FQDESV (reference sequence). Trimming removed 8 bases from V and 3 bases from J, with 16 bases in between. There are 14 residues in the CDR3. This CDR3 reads CASSFRRLDTEAFF. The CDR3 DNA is TGTGCCAGCTCCTTCCGGAGGCTGGACACTGAAGCTTTCTTT.

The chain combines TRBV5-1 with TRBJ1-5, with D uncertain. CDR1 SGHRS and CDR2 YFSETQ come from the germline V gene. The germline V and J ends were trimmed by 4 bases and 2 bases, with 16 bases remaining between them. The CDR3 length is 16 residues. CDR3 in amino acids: CASSVREGQGNQPQHF. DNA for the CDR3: TGCGCCAGCAGCGTCCGGGAGGGTCAGGGCAATCAGCCCCAGCATTTT.

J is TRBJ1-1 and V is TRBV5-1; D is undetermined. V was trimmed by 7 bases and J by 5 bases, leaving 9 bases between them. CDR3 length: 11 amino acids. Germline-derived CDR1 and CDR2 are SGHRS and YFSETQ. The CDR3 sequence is CASVLGTEAFF. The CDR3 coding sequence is TGCGCCAGCGTCCTGGGGACTGAAGCTTTCTTT.

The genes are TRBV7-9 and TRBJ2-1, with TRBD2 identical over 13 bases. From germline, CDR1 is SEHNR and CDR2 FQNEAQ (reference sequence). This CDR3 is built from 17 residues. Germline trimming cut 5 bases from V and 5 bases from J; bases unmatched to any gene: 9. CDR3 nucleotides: TGTGCCAGCAGCCAACCGGGACTAGCGGGAACAAACAATGAGCAGTTCTTC. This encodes CASSQPGLAGTNNEQFF.

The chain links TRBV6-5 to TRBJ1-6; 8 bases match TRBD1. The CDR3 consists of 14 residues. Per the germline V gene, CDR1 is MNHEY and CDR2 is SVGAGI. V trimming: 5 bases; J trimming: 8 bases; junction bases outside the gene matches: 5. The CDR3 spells CASSRQGHDSPLHF. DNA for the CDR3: TGTGCCAGCAGTCGACAGGGGCACGATTCACCCCTCCACTTT.

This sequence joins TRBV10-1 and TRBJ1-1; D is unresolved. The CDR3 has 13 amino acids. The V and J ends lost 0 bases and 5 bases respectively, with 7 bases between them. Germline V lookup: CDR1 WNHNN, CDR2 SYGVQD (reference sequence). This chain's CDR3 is CASSESTETEAFF. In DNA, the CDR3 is TGCGCCAGCAGTGAGTCTACAGAGACTGAAGCTTTCTTT.

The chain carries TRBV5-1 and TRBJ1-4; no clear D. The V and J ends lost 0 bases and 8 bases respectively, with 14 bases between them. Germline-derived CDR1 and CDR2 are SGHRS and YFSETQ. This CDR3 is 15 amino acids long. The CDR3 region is CASSLEGRSGEKLFF. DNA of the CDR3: TGCGCCAGCAGCTTGGAGGGCAGGTCGGGGGAAAAACTGTTTTTT.